One and the same sample provided the 3 T cell receptor beta chains below, sequenced in a study of CD8 T cells in ankylosing spondylitis. MiXCR, applied by TCRdb to the 5' RACE reads, yields one record per CDR3 protein. The profile shows about 340,000 distinct CDR3 sequences, 14% to 15% of them singletons. Sequencing used blood, either unsorted or a sorted T cell fraction (not recorded which). All receptors derive from a male donor with ankylosing spondylitis or in good health (not recorded which).

J is TRBJ2-7 and V is TRBV2; possible D gene TRBD2, 5 bases. V lost 7 bases and J 9 bases, leaving 22 bases between the germline ends. Per germline, CDR1 SNHLY and CDR2 FYNNEI. The CDR3 spans 14 residues. CDR3 protein: CASKSRSQDSRQYF. CDR3 nucleotide sequence: TGTGCCAGCAAAAGTAGGAGCCAGGACTCTCGGCAGTACTTC.

J is TRBJ2-4 and V is TRBV12-3 or TRBV12-4; D gene ambiguous. The ends were cut back, 3 bases at V and 4 bases at J, with 10 bases in the middle. This CDR3 contains 14 residues. CDR3 DNA: TGTGCCAGCAGTTTTTCCCTCGGTAAAAACATTCAGTACTTC. Amino acids: CASSFSLGKNIQYF.

The V and J genes are TRBV7-8 and TRBJ2-1; D is unresolved. The germline CDR1 and CDR2 sequences are SGHVS and FQNEAQ. The V and J ends lost 5 bases and 3 bases respectively, with 11 bases between them. The CDR3 spans 14 residues. CDR3 sequence: CASSEGVLYNEQFF. For the CDR3, the DNA is TGTGCCAGCAGCGAAGGAGTACTCTACAATGAGCAGTTCTTC. Full variable domain (outside the CDR3, taken from reference TRBV7-8 and TRBJ2-1): GAGVSQSPRYKVAKRGQDVALRCDPISGHVSLFWYQQALGQGPEFLTYFQNEAQLDKSGLPSDRFFAERPEGSVSTLKIQRTQQEDSAVYLCASSEGVLYNEQFFGPGTRLTVL.